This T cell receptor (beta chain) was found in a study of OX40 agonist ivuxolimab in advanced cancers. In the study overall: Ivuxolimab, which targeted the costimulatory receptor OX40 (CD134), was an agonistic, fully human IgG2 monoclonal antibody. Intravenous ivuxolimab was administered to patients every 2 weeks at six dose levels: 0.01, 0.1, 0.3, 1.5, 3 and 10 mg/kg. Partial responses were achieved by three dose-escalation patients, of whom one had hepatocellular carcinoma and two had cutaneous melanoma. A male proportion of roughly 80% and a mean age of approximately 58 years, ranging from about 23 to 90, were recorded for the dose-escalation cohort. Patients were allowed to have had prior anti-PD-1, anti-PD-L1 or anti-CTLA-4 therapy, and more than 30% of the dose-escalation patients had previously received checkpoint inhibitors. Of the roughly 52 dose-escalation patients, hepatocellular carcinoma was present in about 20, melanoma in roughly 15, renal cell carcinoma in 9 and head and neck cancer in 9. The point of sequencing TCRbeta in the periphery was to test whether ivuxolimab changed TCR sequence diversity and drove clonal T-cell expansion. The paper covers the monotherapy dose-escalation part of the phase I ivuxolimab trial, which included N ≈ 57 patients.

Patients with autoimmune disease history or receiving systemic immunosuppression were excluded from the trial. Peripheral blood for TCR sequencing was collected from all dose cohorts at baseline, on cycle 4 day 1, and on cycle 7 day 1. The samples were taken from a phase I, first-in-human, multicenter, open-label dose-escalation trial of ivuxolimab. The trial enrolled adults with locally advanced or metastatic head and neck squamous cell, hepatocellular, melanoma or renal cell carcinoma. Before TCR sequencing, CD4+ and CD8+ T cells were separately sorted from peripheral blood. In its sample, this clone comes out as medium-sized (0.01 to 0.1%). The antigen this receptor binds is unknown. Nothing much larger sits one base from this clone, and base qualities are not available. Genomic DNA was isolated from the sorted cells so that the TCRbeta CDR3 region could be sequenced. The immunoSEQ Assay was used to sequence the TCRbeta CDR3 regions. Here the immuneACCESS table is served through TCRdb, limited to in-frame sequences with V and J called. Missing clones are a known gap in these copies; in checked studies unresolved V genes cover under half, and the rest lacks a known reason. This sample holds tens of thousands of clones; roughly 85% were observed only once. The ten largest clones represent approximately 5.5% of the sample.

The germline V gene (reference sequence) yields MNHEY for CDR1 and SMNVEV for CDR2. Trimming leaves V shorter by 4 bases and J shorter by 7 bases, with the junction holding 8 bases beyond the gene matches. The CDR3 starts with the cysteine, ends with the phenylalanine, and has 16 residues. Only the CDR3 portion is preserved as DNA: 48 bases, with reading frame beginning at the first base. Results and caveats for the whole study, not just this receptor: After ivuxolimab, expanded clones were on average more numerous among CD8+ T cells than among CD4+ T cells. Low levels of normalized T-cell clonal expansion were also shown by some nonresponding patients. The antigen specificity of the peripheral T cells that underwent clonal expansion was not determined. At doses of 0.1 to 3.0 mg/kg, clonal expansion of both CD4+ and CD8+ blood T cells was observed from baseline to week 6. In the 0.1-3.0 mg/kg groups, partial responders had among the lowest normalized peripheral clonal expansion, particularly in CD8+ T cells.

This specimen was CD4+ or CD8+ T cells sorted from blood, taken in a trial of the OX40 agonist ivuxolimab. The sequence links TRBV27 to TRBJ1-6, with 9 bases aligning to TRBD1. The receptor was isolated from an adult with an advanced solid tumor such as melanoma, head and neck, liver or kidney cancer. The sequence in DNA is TGTGCCAGCAGTTACAGCGGACAGGGGATAAATTCACCCCTCCACTTT. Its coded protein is CASSYSGQGINSPLHF.